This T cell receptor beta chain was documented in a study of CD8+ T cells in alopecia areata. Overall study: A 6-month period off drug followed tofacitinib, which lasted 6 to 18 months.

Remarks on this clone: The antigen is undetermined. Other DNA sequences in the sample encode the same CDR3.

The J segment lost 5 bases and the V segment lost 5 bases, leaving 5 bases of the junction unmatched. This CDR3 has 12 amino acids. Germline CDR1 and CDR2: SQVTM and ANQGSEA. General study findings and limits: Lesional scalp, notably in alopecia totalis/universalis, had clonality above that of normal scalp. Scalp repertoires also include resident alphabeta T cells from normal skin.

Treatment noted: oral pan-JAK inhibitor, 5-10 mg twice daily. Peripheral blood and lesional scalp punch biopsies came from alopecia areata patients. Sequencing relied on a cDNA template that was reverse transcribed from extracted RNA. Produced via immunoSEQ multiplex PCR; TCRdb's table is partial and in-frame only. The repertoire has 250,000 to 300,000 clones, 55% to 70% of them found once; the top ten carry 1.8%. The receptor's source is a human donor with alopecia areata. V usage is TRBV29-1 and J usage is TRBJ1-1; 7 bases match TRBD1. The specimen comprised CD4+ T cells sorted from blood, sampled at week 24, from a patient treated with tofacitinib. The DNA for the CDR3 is TGCAGCGTTAGACAGGGAGGAACTGAAGCTTTCTTT. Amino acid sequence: CSVRQGGTEAFF. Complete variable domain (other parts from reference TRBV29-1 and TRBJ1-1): SAVISQKPSRDICQRGTSLTIQCQVDSQVTMMFWYRQQPGQSLTLIATANQGSEATYESGFVIDKFPISRPNLTFSTLTVSNMSPEDSSIYLCSVRQGGTEAFFGQGTRLTVV.